This TCR beta chain is drawn from a study of cytomegalovirus exposure and HLA in healthy donors. The germline gives CDR1 SGHAT, CDR2 FQNNGV. The CDR3 runs to 11 residues. The V and J ends lost 2 bases and 6 bases respectively, with 5 bases between them. Primers included in the PCR were 60 Vbeta and 13 Jbeta primers. Repertoires were generated with immunoSEQ multiplex PCR, while TCRdb's copy carries only in-frame clones and drops some. The data include approximately 50,000 clones; the top ten clones carry 6.1%. Study conclusions and caveats: Some V segments could not be told apart, so they were left out, TRBV6-2 and TRBV6-3 among them. Some TCR beta chains (about 180 of them) were listed as cytomegalovirus-associated. In vitro, three CMV-associated chains proved specific for CMV antigens. As a later analysis showed, a missense DCLRE1C variant was linked to trimming of TCR beta V- and J-genes.

Regarding this clone: The target antigen is unknown.

The chain links TRBV11-2 to TRBJ2-7; no reliable D call. The sample taken for sequencing was PBMCs. The receptor's source is a male donor in good health and CMV-seropositive. The chain's CDR3 is CASSLFGEQYF. The CDR3 DNA reads as TGTGCCAGCAGCTTATTCGGCGAGCAGTACTTC.